One sample yielded the 16 T cell receptor beta chains listed below, sequenced in a study of a mutant IDH1 vaccine in newly diagnosed glioma. Indicated time point: week 47, end of study. Every vaccine dose comprised 300 ug of mutant IDH1 20-mer peptide plus topical imiquimod. These receptors have no known antigen. Using immunoSEQ multiplex PCR, the repertoire was profiled, and TCRdb retains in-frame clones only, with some absent. The sample contains over 30,000 clones, more than 75% of which appear only once. The sequences come from PBMCs, collected from a glioma patient whose treatment included an IDH1 peptide vaccine. These receptors were collected from a woman aged 25 to 45 with glioma.

The V call is TRBV4-1, the J call TRBJ1-2; maybe TRBD1 (5 bases). CDR3 length: 15 amino acids. Trimming stripped 1 base from V and 3 bases from J, with 12 bases between. Germline CDR1 is MGHRA and CDR2 is YSYEKL. CDR3 nucleotides: TGCGCCAGCAGCCAAGTTCCTGGGACGGACTATGGCTACACCTTC. It yields the protein CASSQVPGTDYGYTF.

V and J are TRBV6-5 and TRBJ1-1, with 7 bases matching TRBD1. The V segment lost 0 bases and the J segment 5 bases; nucleotides outside the gene matches: 6. CDR1 and CDR2 (germline): MNHEY, SVGAGI. This CDR3 spans 15 amino acids. In DNA form, the CDR3 reads TGTGCCAGCAGTTACTCGACCGTGACAGGGACTGAAGCTTTCTTT. Protein sequence: CASSYSTVTGTEAFF.

About this clone: At one end the junction does not follow the germline gene, possibly because of a read error. The chain carries TRBV14 and TRBJ1-4; D gene uncertain. Germline-derived CDR1 and CDR2 are SGHDN and FVKESK. The CDR3 totals 13 residues. CDR3 region: CASSPEIGRRYVF. Here the CDR3 DNA reads TGTGCCAGCAGCCCAGAGATAGGACGCCGTTATGTTTTT. Combining the CDR3 with reference TRBV14 and TRBJ1-4 gives the whole variable domain EAGVTQFPSHSVIEKGQTVTLRCDPISGHDNLYWYRRVMGKEIKFLLHFVKESKQDESGMPNNRFLAERTGGTYSTLKVQPAELEDSGVYFCASSPEIGRRYVFGSGTQLSVL.

The chain couples TRBV27 to TRBJ1-1, with no clear D. The germline V gene encodes CDR1 MNHEY and CDR2 SMNVEV (reference sequence). V shed 1 base and J shed 8 bases, with 5 bases lying between them. The CDR3 runs 11 residues. The CDR3 spells CASSLLGEAFF. The CDR3 nucleotides are TGTGCCAGCAGTTTATTGGGGGAAGCTTTCTTT.

This clone occurred a few times. This chain links TRBV10-2 with TRBJ1-2, with 9 bases aligning to TRBD1. Germline V gives CDR1 WSHSY, CDR2 SAAADI. V lost 7 bases to trimming and J lost 8 bases; unmatched junction nucleotides: 11. The CDR3 is 14 residues long. The CDR3 sequence: CASNLGTGFGGYTF. In DNA form, the CDR3 reads TGCGCCAGCAACCTCGGGACAGGGTTTGGCGGCTACACCTTC.

The chain is built from TRBV7-2 and TRBJ1-1; D uncertain. Germline CDR1 and CDR2: SGHTA and FQGNSA. The CDR3 consists of 12 residues. V was shortened by 2 bases and J by 10 bases, with 11 bases between the two germline ends. DNA for the CDR3: TGTGCCAGCAGCTTAACCCCCAGGCTAGCTTTCTTT. This translates into CASSLTPRLAFF.

The chain combines TRBV12-2 with TRBJ1-1; TRBD1, as called in the table, went unchecked against the DNA. TRBV12-2 is a listed pseudogene. This CDR3 contains 16 residues. Here the CDR3 reads CASRRRPGTGTTEAFF. CDR3 sequence (DNA): TGTGCAAGTCGCCGGCGCCCCGGAACAGGCACCACTGAAGCTTTCTTT.

This chain uses TRBV25-1 with TRBJ1-6, with a weak D call TRBD1 (5 bases). The V and J ends lost 2 bases and 9 bases respectively, with 8 bases between them. This CDR3 contains 13 residues. Germline lookup yields CDR1 MGHDK and CDR2 SYGVNS. Written as DNA, the CDR3 is TGTGCCAGCAGTGAACCGAGGGGTTCACCCCTCCACTTT. Its protein product is CASSEPRGSPLHF.

V usage is TRBV6-1 and J usage is TRBJ1-4; 10 bases align to TRBD1. Germline CDR1 is MNHNS and CDR2 is SASEGT. The CDR3 contains 16 residues. With V trimmed by 3 bases and J by 3 bases, 4 bases remained unmatched. As DNA, the CDR3 is TGTGCCAGCAGTGAGGACAGGGGGGCCCCTAATGAAAAACTGTTTTTT. Amino acid sequence: CASSEDRGAPNEKLFF.

This sequence joins TRBV2 and TRBJ2-2; D possibly corresponds to TRBD1 (6 bases). Trimming shortened V by 6 bases and J by 6 bases, and 14 bases separated the two germline ends. The CDR3 is 14 amino acids. Germline V CDR1 and CDR2: SNHLY, FYNNEI. CDR3 in DNA: TGTGCCAGCAGGGCCCACAGGGAAGCCGGGGAGCTGTTTTTT. Its protein product is CASRAHREAGELFF.

V usage is TRBV19 and J usage is TRBJ1-1; D is undetermined. The CDR3 runs to 13 residues. Germline CDR1 and CDR2: LNHDA and SQIVND (reference sequence). Trimming removed 0 bases at V and 0 bases at J, with 2 bases between. The CDR3 reads CASSIDMNTEAFF. As DNA, the CDR3 is TGTGCCAGTAGTATAGACATGAACACTGAAGCTTTCTTT.

J is TRBJ1-3 and V is TRBV7-8; perhaps TRBD1 as D (6 bases). CDR3 length: 15 residues. V lost 8 bases and J lost 0, with 14 bases in between. CDR1 and CDR2 (germline): SGHVS, FQNEAQ. The CDR3 DNA reads TGTGCCAGCGTAGTGGGGGCAGCCTCTGGAAACACCATATATTTT. Residues: CASVVGAASGNTIYF.

This rearrangement joins TRBV6-1 to TRBJ2-7; 7 bases are a match to TRBD2. CDR3 length equals 14 residues. The germline gives CDR1 MNHNS, CDR2 SASEGT. Germline trimming cut 4 bases from V and 1 base from J; bases unmatched to any gene: 4. The CDR3, as DNA: TGTGCCAGCAGTGTGGGGGGGACTTCCTACGAGCAGTACTTC. Amino acid sequence: CASSVGGTSYEQYF.

This clone appeared once. The rearrangement joins TRBV10-3 to TRBJ2-3; D is possibly TRBD2 (7 bases). Germline V gene data show CDR1 as ENHRY and CDR2 as SYGVKD. The CDR3 runs to 15 residues. V shed 9 bases and J shed 5 bases, with 21 bases lying between them. CDR3 residues: CAISRRGGNGDTQYF. CDR3 nucleotides: TGTGCCATTAGTCGGAGGGGGGGAAACGGAGATACGCAGTATTTT.

The chain couples TRBV14 to TRBJ2-3, with 8 positions matching TRBD1. V gave up 6 bases and J gave up 3 bases; unmatched junction bases: 8. This CDR3 region has 15 residues. Germline V lookup: CDR1 SGHDN, CDR2 FVKESK. In nucleotides, the CDR3 is TGTGCCAGCAGACATACAGGGGGTCGGACAGATACGCAGTATTTT. Its translation: CASRHTGGRTDTQYF.

The J gene is TRBJ2-5, the V gene TRBV2; D ambiguous. The CDR3 is 13 amino acids. V lost 8 bases, J lost 2 bases, and 12 bases lay in between. Germline V lookup: CDR1 SNHLY, CDR2 FYNNEI. The CDR3 nucleotides read TGTGCCAGCCTTAGGACGGAACAAGAGACCCAGTACTTC. Encoded protein: CASLRTEQETQYF.